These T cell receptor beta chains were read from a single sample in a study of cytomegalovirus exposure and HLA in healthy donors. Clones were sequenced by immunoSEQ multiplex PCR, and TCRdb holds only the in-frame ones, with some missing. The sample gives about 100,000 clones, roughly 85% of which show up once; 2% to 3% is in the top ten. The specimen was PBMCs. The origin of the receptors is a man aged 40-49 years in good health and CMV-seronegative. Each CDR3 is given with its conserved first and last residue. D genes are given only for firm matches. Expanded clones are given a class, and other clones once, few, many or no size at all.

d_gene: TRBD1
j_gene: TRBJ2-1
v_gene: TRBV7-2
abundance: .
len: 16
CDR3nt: TGTGCCAGCAGCTTAGGAAGACAGGGACCCTACAATGAGCAGTTCTTC
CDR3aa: CASSLGRQGPYNEQFF

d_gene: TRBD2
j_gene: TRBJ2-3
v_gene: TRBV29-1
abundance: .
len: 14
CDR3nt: TGCAGCGTTGCCTTGTCTAGCGGGCGGGATACGCAGTATTTT
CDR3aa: CSVALSSGRDTQYF

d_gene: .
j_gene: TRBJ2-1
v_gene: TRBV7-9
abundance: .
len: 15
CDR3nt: TGTGCCAGCAGCTTACTTTTCGGTGCGGGGAATGAGCAGTTCTTC
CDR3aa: CASSLLFGAGNEQFF

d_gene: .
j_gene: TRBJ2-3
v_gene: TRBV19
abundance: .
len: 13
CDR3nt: TGTGCCAGTAGTATGGGGCGGACAGATACGCAGTATTTT
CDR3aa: CASSMGRTDTQYF

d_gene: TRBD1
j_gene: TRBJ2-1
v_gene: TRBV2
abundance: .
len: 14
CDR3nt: TGTGCCAGCAGTTACCCGGGACAGTACAATGAGCAGTTCTTC
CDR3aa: CASSYPGQYNEQFF

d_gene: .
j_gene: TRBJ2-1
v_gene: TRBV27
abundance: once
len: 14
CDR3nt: TGTGCCAGCAGTTTAGGGCGGGGAGGTTATGAGCAGTTCTTC
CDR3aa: CASSLGRGGYEQFF

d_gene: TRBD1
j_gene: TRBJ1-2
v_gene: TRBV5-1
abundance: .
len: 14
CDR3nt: TGCGCCAGCAGCAACGACAGGGGAAGCTATGGCTACACCTTC
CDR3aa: CASSNDRGSYGYTF

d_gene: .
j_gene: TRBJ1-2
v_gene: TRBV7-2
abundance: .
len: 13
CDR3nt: TGTGCCAGCAGCTTAGTCGGGTGGAGAGGCTACACCTTC
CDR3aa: CASSLVGWRGYTF

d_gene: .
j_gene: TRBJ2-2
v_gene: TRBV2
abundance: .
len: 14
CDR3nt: TGTGCCAGCAGTGTCCTTCAAGGGGCGGGGGAGCTGTTTTTT
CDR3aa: CASSVLQGAGELFF

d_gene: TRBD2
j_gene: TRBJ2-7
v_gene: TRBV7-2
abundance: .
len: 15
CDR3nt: TGTGCCAGCAGCCCAGAGGTGCGGGGGTTTGACGAGCAGTACTTC
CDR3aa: CASSPEVRGFDEQYF

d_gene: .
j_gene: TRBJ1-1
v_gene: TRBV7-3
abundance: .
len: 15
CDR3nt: TGTGCCAGCAGCTTAAAGGGAGACGCGAACACTGAAGCTTTCTTT
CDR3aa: CASSLKGDANTEAFF